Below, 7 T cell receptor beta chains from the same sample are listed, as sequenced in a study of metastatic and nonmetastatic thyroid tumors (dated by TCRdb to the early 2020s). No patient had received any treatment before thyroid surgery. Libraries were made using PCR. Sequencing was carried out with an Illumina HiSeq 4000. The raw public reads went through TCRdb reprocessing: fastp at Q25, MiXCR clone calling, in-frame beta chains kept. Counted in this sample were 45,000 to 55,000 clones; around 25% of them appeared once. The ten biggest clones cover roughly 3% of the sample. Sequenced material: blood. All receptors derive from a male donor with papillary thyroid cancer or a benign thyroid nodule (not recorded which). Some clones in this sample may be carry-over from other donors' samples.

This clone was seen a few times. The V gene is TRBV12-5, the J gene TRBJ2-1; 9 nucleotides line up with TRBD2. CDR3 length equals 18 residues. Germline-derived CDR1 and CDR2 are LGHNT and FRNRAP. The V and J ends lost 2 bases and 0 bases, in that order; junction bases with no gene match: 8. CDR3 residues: CASGLPIAGERSYNEQFF. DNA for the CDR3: TGTGCTAGTGGTTTGCCAATAGCGGGAGAGCGCTCCTACAATGAGCAGTTCTTC.

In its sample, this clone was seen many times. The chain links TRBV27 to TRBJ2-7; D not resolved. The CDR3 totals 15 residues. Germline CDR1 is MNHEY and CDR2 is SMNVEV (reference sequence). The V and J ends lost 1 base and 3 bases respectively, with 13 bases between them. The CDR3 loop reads CASSLFPQSLYEQYF. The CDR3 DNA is TGTGCCAGCAGTTTATTTCCACAGAGCCTCTACGAGCAGTACTTC.

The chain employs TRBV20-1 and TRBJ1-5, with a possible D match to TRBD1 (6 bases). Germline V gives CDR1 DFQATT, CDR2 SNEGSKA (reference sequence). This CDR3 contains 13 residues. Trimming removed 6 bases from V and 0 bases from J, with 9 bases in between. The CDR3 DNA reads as TGCAGTGCCAGACAGGATAGCAATCAGCCCCAGCATTTT. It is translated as CSARQDSNQPQHF.

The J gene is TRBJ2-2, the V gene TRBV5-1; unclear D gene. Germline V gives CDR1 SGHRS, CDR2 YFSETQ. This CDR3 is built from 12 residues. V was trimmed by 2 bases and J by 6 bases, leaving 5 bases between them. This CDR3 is CASSFFPGELFF. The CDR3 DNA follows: TGCGCCAGCAGCTTTTTTCCCGGGGAGCTGTTTTTT.

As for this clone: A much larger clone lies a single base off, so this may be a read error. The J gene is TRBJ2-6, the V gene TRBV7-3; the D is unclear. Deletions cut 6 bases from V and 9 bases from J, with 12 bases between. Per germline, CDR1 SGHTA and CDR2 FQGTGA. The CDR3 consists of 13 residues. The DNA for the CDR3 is TGTGCCAGCAGGCGGTCTGTGGTCAACGTCCTGACTTTC. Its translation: CASRRSVVNVLTF.

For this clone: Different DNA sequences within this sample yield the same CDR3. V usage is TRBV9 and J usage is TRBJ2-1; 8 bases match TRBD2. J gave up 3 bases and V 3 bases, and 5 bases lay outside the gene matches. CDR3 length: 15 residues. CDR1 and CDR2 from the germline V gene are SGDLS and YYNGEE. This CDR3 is CASSGTSGFYNEQFF. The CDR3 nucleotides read TGTGCCAGCAGCGGAACTAGCGGTTTCTACAATGAGCAGTTCTTC.

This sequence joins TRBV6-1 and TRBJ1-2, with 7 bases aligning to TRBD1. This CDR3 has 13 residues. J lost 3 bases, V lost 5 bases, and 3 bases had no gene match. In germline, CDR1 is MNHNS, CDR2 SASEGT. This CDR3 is CASSPDRDYGYTF. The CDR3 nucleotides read TGTGCCAGCAGTCCTGACAGGGACTATGGCTACACCTTC.